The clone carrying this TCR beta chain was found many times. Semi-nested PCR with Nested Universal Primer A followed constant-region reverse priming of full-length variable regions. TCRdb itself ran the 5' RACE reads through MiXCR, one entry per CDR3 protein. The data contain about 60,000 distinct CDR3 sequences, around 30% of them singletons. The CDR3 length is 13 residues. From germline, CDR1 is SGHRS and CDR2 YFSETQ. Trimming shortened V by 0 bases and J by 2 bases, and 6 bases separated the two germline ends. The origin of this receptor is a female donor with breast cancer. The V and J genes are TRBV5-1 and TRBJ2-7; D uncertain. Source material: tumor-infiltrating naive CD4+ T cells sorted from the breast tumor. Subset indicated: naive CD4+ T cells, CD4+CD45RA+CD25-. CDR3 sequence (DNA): TGCGCCAGCAGCTTGGACAACACCTACGAGCAGTACTTC. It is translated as CASSLDNTYEQYF.